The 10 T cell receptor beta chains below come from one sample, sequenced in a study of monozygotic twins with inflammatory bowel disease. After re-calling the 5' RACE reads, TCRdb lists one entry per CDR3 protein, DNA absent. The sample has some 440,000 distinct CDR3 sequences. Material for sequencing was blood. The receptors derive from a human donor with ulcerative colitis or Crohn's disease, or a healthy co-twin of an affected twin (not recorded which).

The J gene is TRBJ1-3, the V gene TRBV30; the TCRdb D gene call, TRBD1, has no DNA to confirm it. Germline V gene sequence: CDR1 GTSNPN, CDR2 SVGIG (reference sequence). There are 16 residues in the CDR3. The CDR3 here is CAWSVQSGGSGNTIYF.

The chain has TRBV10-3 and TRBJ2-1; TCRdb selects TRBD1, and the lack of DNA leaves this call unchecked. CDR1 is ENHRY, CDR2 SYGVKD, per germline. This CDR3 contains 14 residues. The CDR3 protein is CAIRRGTGVFEQFF.

The CDR3: CASSHPVIPNEQFF. The genes are TRBV3-1 and TRBJ2-1; TCRdb gives TRBD1 as the D gene, but with no DNA this cannot be confirmed. There are 14 residues in the CDR3. From germline, CDR1 is LGHDT and CDR2 YNNKEL (reference sequence).

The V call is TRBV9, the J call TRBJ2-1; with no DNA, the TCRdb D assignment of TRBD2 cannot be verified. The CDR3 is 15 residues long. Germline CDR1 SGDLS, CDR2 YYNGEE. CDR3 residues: CASSVAGSGGNEQFF.

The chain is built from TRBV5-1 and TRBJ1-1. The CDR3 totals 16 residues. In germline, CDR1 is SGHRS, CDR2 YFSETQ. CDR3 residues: CASSLTAGYLNTEAFF. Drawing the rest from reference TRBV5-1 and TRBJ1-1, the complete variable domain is KAGVTQTPRYLIKTRGQQVTLSCSPISGHRSVSWYQQTPGQGLQFLFEYFSETQRNKGNFPGRFSGRQFSNSRSEMNVSTLELGDSALYLCASSLTAGYLNTEAFFGQGTRLTVV.

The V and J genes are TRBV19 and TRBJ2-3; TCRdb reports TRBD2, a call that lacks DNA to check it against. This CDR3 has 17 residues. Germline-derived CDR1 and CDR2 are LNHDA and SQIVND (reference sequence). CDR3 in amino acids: CASSIQGPSTGTDTQYF.

The CDR3 sequence is CASSDTNSPLHF. The V gene is TRBV2, the J gene TRBJ1-6. CDR1 and CDR2 from the germline V gene are SNHLY and FYNNEI. CDR3 length: 12 amino acids.

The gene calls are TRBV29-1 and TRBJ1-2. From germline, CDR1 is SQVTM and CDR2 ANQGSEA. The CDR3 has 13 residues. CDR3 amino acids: CSVEDRPSYGYTF.

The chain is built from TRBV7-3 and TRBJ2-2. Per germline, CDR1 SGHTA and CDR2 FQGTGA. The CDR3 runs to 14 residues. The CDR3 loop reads CASSFIPNTGELFF.

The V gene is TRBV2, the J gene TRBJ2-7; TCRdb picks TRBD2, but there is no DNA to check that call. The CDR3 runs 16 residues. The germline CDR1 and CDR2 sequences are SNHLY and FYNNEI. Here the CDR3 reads CASTPLPLAASYEQYF.